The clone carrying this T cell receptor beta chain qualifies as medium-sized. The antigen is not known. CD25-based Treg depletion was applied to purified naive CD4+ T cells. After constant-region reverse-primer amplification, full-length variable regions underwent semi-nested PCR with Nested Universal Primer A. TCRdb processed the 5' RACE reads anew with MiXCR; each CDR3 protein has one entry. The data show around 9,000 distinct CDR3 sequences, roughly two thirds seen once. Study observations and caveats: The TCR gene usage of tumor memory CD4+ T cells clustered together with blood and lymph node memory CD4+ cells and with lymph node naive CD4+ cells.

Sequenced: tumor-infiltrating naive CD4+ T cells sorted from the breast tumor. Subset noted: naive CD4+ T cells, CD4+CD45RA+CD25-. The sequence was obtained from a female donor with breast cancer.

CDR3 protein: CASSWLKRNEQFF. CDR3 DNA: TGTGCCAGCAGTTGGCTTAAACGCAATGAGCAGTTCTTC. The chain has TRBV7-2 and TRBJ2-1; D is undetermined. With 6 bases removed from V and 6 bases from J, the gap between germline ends came to 12 bases. The CDR3 covers 13 residues. Germline V gene data show CDR1 as SGHTA and CDR2 as FQGNSA.